The 21 T cell receptor beta chains given below trace back to one sample, sequenced in a study of T cell changes during pregnancy in multiple sclerosis. Measured with immunoSEQ multiplex PCR; TCRdb has only the in-frame clones, and not every one. Here the sample spans 58,000 or so clones, about nine tenths being singletons. Sample: peripheral blood, taken in the first trimester of pregnancy. These receptors all stem from a female donor in good health, enrolled as a control in a pregnancy study.

The rearrangement joins TRBV6-1 to TRBJ1-2; possible D gene TRBD1, 5 bases. There are 13 residues in the CDR3. Trimming took off 5 bases at V and 1 base at J, with 8 bases between the two ends. The germline V gene encodes CDR1 MNHNS and CDR2 SASEGT. CDR3 sequence (DNA): TGTGCCAGCAGTCGACAGAATAACTATGGCTACACCTTC. It yields the protein CASSRQNNYGYTF.

The chain is built from TRBV7-8 and TRBJ2-7, with D maybe TRBD1 (6 bases). The V gene's germline CDR1 is SGHVS and CDR2 FQNEAQ. This CDR3 spans 15 amino acids. V gave up 3 bases and J gave up 0 bases, with 12 bases separating them. CDR3 DNA sequence: TGTGCCAGCAGCTTTCGCGGACAGAGCTCCTACGAGCAGTACTTC. Protein sequence: CASSFRGQSSYEQYF. Variable domain in full (rest from reference TRBV7-8 and TRBJ2-7): GAGVSQSPRYKVAKRGQDVALRCDPISGHVSLFWYQQALGQGPEFLTYFQNEAQLDKSGLPSDRFFAERPEGSVSTLKIQRTQQEDSAVYLCASSFRGQSSYEQYFGPGTRLTVT.

The CDR3 loop is CASSLSGRDGYTF. Here the CDR3 DNA reads TGTGCCAGCAGCTTAAGTGGGAGGGATGGCTACACCTTC. The chain joins TRBV7-8 to TRBJ1-2; no definite D call. Trimming stripped 2 bases from V and 6 bases from J, with 10 bases between. The CDR3 contains 13 residues. The germline V gene encodes CDR1 SGHVS and CDR2 FQNEAQ.

This sequence joins TRBV5-1 and TRBJ2-1; the match to TRBD2 covers 7 bases. This CDR3 has 16 residues. The ends lost 3 bases at V and 6 bases at J; junction bases unmatched: 12. The V gene's germline CDR1 is SGHRS and CDR2 YFSETQ. In DNA, the CDR3 is TGCGCCAGCAGCTCACACCCTGAGGGGAGGGTCAATGAGCAGTTCTTC. The encoded protein is CASSSHPEGRVNEQFF.

The chain carries TRBV29-1 and TRBJ1-1; 8 nucleotides align to TRBD1. V was pared by 6 bases and J by 8 bases, with 11 bases of the junction left unmatched. Germline CDR1 reads SQVTM; CDR2 reads ANQGSEA. This CDR3 region has 13 residues. The CDR3 region is CSVDRGSGGEAFF. DNA for the CDR3: TGCAGCGTCGACAGGGGCAGTGGGGGGGAAGCTTTCTTT.

The genes are TRBV6-5 and TRBJ1-1; 8 nucleotides agree with TRBD1. The CDR3 consists of 15 residues. Germline V gene sequence: CDR1 MNHEY, CDR2 SVGAGI. The ends lost 0 bases at V and 7 bases at J; junction bases unmatched: 7. The DNA of the CDR3 is TGTGCCAGCAGTTACTCGTGGACAGGGACCCATGAAGCTTTCTTT. Translation: CASSYSWTGTHEAFF.

As DNA, the CDR3 is TGTGCCAGCAGCCAAGTCGAGTGGGATACGCAGTATTTT. This translates into CASSQVEWDTQYF. The chain employs TRBV4-2 and TRBJ2-3; D gene ambiguous. The CDR3 runs to 13 residues. Trimming shortened V by 1 base and J by 6 bases, and 8 bases separated the two germline ends. Germline loops: CDR1 LGHNA, CDR2 YNFKEQ.

This chain joins TRBV6-6 and TRBJ1-5; tentatively, D is TRBD1 (6 bases). The CDR3 length is 16 residues. CDR1 and CDR2 (germline): MNHNY, SVGAGI (reference sequence). Trimming shortened V by 5 bases and J by 3 bases, and 17 bases separated the two germline ends. The CDR3 spells CASSPGWGRFNQPQHF. In DNA form, the CDR3 reads TGTGCCAGCAGTCCGGGATGGGGGCGGTTCAATCAGCCCCAGCATTTT.

V gene TRBV27 combines with J gene TRBJ1-6; D call uncertain. From germline, CDR1 is MNHEY and CDR2 SMNVEV (reference sequence). Between the trimmed V and J ends, which lost 4 bases and 8 bases, there was a span of 6 bases. The CDR3 is made up of 12 amino acids. The CDR3 DNA follows: TGTGCCAGCAGTTGGGCCTATTCACCCCTCCACTTT. Its protein product is CASSWAYSPLHF.

The V and J genes are TRBV5-4 and TRBJ2-7; 8 nucleotides match TRBD2. The CDR3 has 15 amino acids. Per germline, CDR1 SGHNT and CDR2 YYREEE (reference sequence). J was trimmed by 1 base and V by 3 bases; bases with no gene match: 6. CDR3 loop: CASSSGLAGSYEQYF. The CDR3 nucleotides read TGTGCCAGCAGCTCGGGTTTAGCGGGATCCTACGAGCAGTACTTC.

The V gene is TRBV29-1, the J gene TRBJ2-7; 12 bases match TRBD2. The germline CDR1 and CDR2 sequences are SQVTM and ANQGSEA. J was trimmed by 2 bases and V by 6 bases; bases with no gene match: 2. CDR3 length: 13 amino acids. CDR3 region: CSVLAGGAYEQYF. CDR3 coding DNA: TGCAGCGTCCTAGCGGGGGGGGCCTACGAGCAGTACTTC.

The rearrangement links TRBV11-3 to TRBJ2-1, with D unresolved. The CDR3 length is 12 residues. CDR1 is SGHNT and CDR2 is YENEEA in the germline V gene. Trimming left V 5 bases short and J 6 bases short, with 8 bases between. CDR3 protein: CASSQRLNEQFF. DNA of the CDR3: TGTGCCAGCAGCCAGCGTCTCAATGAGCAGTTCTTC.

The chain combines TRBV13 with TRBJ2-7; 7 bases are shared with TRBD1. CDR1 and CDR2 from the germline V gene are PRHDT and FYEKMQ (reference sequence). This CDR3 has 14 amino acids. V lost 4 bases to trimming and J lost 4 bases; unmatched junction nucleotides: 7. The CDR3 DNA is TGTGCCAGCAGCTGGACGGGACAGACGTACGAGCAGTACTTC. It codes for CASSWTGQTYEQYF.

The gene calls are TRBV29-1 and TRBJ2-5; 7 nucleotides match TRBD1. The trim removed 6 bases at V and 3 bases at J, leaving 7 bases unmatched. Germline lookup yields CDR1 SQVTM and CDR2 ANQGSEA. The CDR3 spans 13 residues. As DNA, the CDR3 is TGCAGCGTCGTCCGGGACAGCAAAGAGACCCAGTACTTC. It translates to CSVVRDSKETQYF. The full variable domain, its missing parts supplied by reference TRBV29-1 and TRBJ2-5, is SAVISQKPSRDICQRGTSLTIQCQVDSQVTMMFWYRQQPGQSLTLIATANQGSEATYESGFVIDKFPISRPNLTFSTLTVSNMSPEDSSIYLCSVVRDSKETQYFGPGTRLLVL.

This chain links TRBV29-1 with TRBJ2-2; 7 bases line up with TRBD2. Germline V gene lookup returns CDR1 SQVTM and CDR2 ANQGSEA. V dropped 4 bases and J dropped 4; count of bases not matched to a gene: 9. This CDR3 contains 15 residues. The chain's CDR3 is CSVAGGRAGTGELFF. The CDR3 DNA reads as TGCAGCGTTGCTGGTGGGAGGGCGGGCACCGGGGAGCTGTTTTTT.

The chain joins TRBV6-4 to TRBJ1-2; no firm D call. V was clipped by 2 bases and J by 1 base, with 8 bases between them. The CDR3 runs 14 residues. Germline loops: CDR1 MRHNA, CDR2 SNTAGT. This CDR3 is CASSDLPGNYGYTF. The DNA of the CDR3 is TGTGCCAGCAGTGACCTACCGGGTAACTATGGCTACACCTTC.

This rearrangement joins TRBV19 to TRBJ2-7; unclear D gene. Germline loops: CDR1 LNHDA, CDR2 SQIVND (reference sequence). The V and J ends lost 6 bases and 9 bases respectively, with 21 bases between them. The CDR3 is 14 residues long. The CDR3 sequence is CASSLTHWQVWQYF. CDR3 nucleotides: TGTGCCAGTAGCCTCACCCACTGGCAGGTATGGCAGTACTTC.

The CDR3 region is CASSRTSGRALHNEQFF. In DNA form, the CDR3 reads TGTGCCAGCAGCCGCACTAGCGGGAGGGCCTTACACAATGAGCAGTTCTTC. This chain uses TRBV11-2 with TRBJ2-1; TRBD2 matches at 13 bases. The CDR3 has 17 amino acids. Per the germline V gene, CDR1 is SGHAT and CDR2 is FQNNGV. Trimming took 5 bases from V and 5 from J; bases not matched to a gene: 9.

The chain links TRBV7-9 to TRBJ1-2; 10 nucleotides match TRBD1. CDR3 length: 18 residues. The junction had 20 bases not matched to a gene; V was cut back by 5 bases and J by 8 bases. The V gene's germline CDR1 is SEHNR and CDR2 FQNEAQ (reference sequence). The CDR3 here is CASSPPIFQGQGRKGYTF. CDR3 nucleotides: TGTGCCAGCAGCCCCCCAATCTTCCAGGGACAGGGGAGAAAAGGCTACACCTTC.

The CDR3 sequence: CASSIHPVTGNTIYF. The CDR3 bases are TGTGCCAGCAGCATACATCCAGTCACTGGAAACACCATATATTTT. The chain employs TRBV13 and TRBJ1-3; D gene unclear. CDR3 length equals 15 residues. Trimming shortened V by 5 bases and J by 2 bases, and 13 bases separated the two germline ends. Germline CDR1 reads PRHDT; CDR2 reads FYEKMQ (reference sequence).

The rearrangement uses TRBV28 and TRBJ2-5; 8 nucleotides align to TRBD2. This CDR3 has 16 amino acids. Germline V CDR1 and CDR2: MDHEN, SYDVKM. V lost 2 bases and J lost 3; bases outside the gene matches: 8. This CDR3 is CASSLKWSGGKETQYF. The CDR3 DNA sequence: TGTGCCAGCAGTTTAAAATGGTCGGGGGGGAAAGAGACCCAGTACTTC.